These T cell receptor beta chains were read from a single sample in a study of blood T cell repertoires in COVID-19. Sequencing used immunoSEQ multiplex PCR; TCRdb keeps in-frame clones, though not all of them. The sample comprises a few hundred thousand clones, approximately 84% of which are singletons, and roughly 3.1% rests with the top ten. The sample taken for sequencing was PBMCs or T cells enriched from blood (not recorded which). These receptors all come from a man aged 45-65 years who had recovered from COVID-19. Both conserved end residues are part of each CDR3. D genes are given only for firm matches.

d_call v_call cdr3_aa
- TRBV4-1 CASSQVDLFRSDQPQHF
TRBD2 TRBV28 CASSFAGGPYNEQFF
TRBD2 TRBV28 CASSPPYPPSGRAGTDTQYF
TRBD2 TRBV5-4 CASSLEWAGGTDTQYF
TRBD2 TRBV6-5 CASSFRLAGGSYEQFF
- TRBV4-1 CASSRGLGEFRTDTQYF
- TRBV7-8 CASSVGTFAGNTIYF
TRBD1 TRBV7-2 CASSPDRDRVNEQFF
- TRBV7-8 CASSFLGGSGANVLTF
- TRBV27 CASSFRGTPTINYGYTF
- TRBV7-8 CASSPSRIGLGDRRPQHF
TRBD1 TRBV5-1 CASFTGDRGLNEQFF
TRBD2 TRBV6-5 CSSGTGGQETQYF
- TRBV10-3 CAISERGGLNTEAFF
- TRBV5-1 CASSWAGSTDTQYF
TRBD2 TRBV20-1 CSVPAGYEQYF
- TRBV2 CASRDSGVSRNTIYF
TRBD1 TRBV9 CPTSKYRGDNTEAFF
- TRBV21-1 CATDIWTGDHRIGKNIQYF
- TRBV20-1 CSARSIYGYTF
- TRBV5-6 CASSSVLDGNTIYF
- TRBV6-2/TRBV6-3 CASSRPGLRGYGQFF
- TRBV14 CASSRPSAGQQETQYF
- TRBV6-5 CASRRRETDTQYF
- TRBV18 CASSRSRGTGELFF
- TRBV21-1 CASSKLRTGSVNTEAFF
- TRBV30 CAWSSGYSRFGEKLFF
- TRBV6-1 CASSESTSVNTEAFF
- TRBV5-4 CASSGRVGRTEAFF
- TRBV2 CASSEYQLNQPQHF
TRBD1 TRBV5-1 CASSLLGGQGHSPLHF
TRBD1 TRBV7-2 CASSPQTGNYGYTF
TRBD1 TRBV5-1 CASSLQGARDGYTF
- TRBV29-1 CSVEGVRGIDEQFF
TRBD1 TRBV7-2 CASSLGTGMYNEQFF